The 20 T cell receptor beta chains below were found in one sample sequenced in a study of blood T cell repertoires in COVID-19. The table came from immunoSEQ multiplex PCR; TCRdb's copy has only in-frame clones and leaves some out. The sample has approximately 300,000 clones, just over 85% seen once. Sequenced material: PBMCs or T cells enriched from blood (not recorded which). These receptors came from a man aged 30 to 45 who had recovered from COVID-19.

This chain connects TRBV2 to TRBJ2-7; 8 bases align to TRBD1. This CDR3 contains 15 residues. Trimming removed 7 bases from V and 4 bases from J; junction bases left unmatched: 12. Germline V CDR1 and CDR2: SNHLY, FYNNEI. The CDR3 is CASNNRRTGQYEQYF. CDR3 DNA: TGTGCCAGCAATAATAGGAGGACAGGGCAATACGAGCAGTACTTC.

This chain joins TRBV24-1 and TRBJ1-1; TRBD1 matches 10 bases. The V segment lost 5 bases and the J segment 2 bases; nucleotides outside the gene matches: 7. This CDR3 is 16 amino acids long. The V gene's germline CDR1 is KGHDR and CDR2 SFDVKD. CDR3 in amino acids: CATSAGDRGVNTEAFF. The CDR3 DNA reads as TGTGCCACCAGTGCCGGGGACAGGGGAGTAAACACTGAAGCTTTCTTT.

The V and J genes are TRBV19 and TRBJ2-5; 15 bases line up with TRBD2. Germline V gene lookup returns CDR1 LNHDA and CDR2 SQIVND (reference sequence). Losses at the gene ends were 3 bases for V and 5 bases for J; bases not matched to a gene: 4. This CDR3 is 16 amino acids long. CDR3 DNA: TGTGCCAGTAGTATGGGACTAGCGGGGGGTGGGGAGACCCAGTACTTC. Translated: CASSMGLAGGGETQYF.

V gene TRBV24-1 combines with J gene TRBJ1-5; D is unclear. The germline V gene has CDR1 KGHDR and CDR2 SFDVKD. The CDR3 has 16 amino acids. The V end lost 3 bases, the J end lost 0 bases, and 11 bases lay between the germline ends. For the CDR3, the DNA is TGTGCCACCAGTGATCCCCGAGATTATAGCAATCAGCCCCAGCATTTT. Translating it yields CATSDPRDYSNQPQHF.

The CDR3: CACRTGVYGYTF. Here the CDR3 DNA reads TGTGCCTGTAGGACAGGGGTCTATGGCTACACCTTC. The V gene is TRBV30, the J gene TRBJ1-2; 9 bases are a match to TRBD1. The germline V gene has CDR1 GTSNPN and CDR2 SVGIG (reference sequence). This CDR3 has 12 residues. Trimming at V came to 6 bases and at J to 4 bases, leaving 3 bases not matched to a gene.

The chain employs TRBV13 and TRBJ1-3; TRBD1 matches 9 bases. The CDR3 sequence is 13 residues long. V trimming: 5 bases; J trimming: 7 bases; junction bases outside the gene matches: 3. The germline V gene encodes CDR1 PRHDT and CDR2 FYEKMQ (reference sequence). Written as DNA, the CDR3 is TGTGCCAGCAGCCAGACAGGGGGGAACACCATATATTTT. Translating gives CASSQTGGNTIYF.

The sample holds one count of this clone. This rearrangement joins TRBV23-1 to TRBJ2-2; D unresolved. TRBV23-1 is noted as an ORF with a role that remains uncertain. The ends were cut back, 2 bases at V and 6 bases at J, with 10 bases in the middle. The CDR3 consists of 14 residues. The DNA for the CDR3 is TGCGCCAGCAGTCAAAAGTCCCAGGCCGGGGAGCTGTTTTTT. This encodes CASSQKSQAGELFF.

The V call is TRBV30, the J call TRBJ1-5; D not resolved. Germline CDR1 GTSNPN, CDR2 SVGIG (reference sequence). The V gene lost 3 bases and the J gene lost 3 bases, with 12 bases spanning the gap. The CDR3 covers 14 residues. CDR3 sequence reads: CAWSPVAANQPQHF. The CDR3 DNA is TGTGCCTGGAGCCCCGTAGCTGCCAATCAGCCCCAGCATTTT.

The chain has TRBV24-1 and TRBJ2-3; D is unclear. V lost 3 bases and J lost 7, with 7 bases in between. Germline CDR1 and CDR2: KGHDR and SFDVKD. The CDR3 is 12 residues long. CDR3 nucleotides: TGTGCCACCAGTGATGTAAGCCATACGCAGTATTTT. Amino acid sequence: CATSDVSHTQYF.

This sequence joins TRBV27 and TRBJ2-7; the match to TRBD2 covers 13 bases. Germline V gene data show CDR1 as MNHEY and CDR2 as SMNVEV (reference sequence). The CDR3 covers 16 residues. Germline trimming cut 4 bases from V and 2 bases from J; bases unmatched to any gene: 5. The CDR3 is CASSSLGLAGPYEQYF. The CDR3 DNA is TGTGCCAGCAGTTCCCTGGGACTAGCGGGGCCCTACGAGCAGTACTTC.

The gene calls are TRBV15 and TRBJ2-5, with 10 bases aligning to TRBD2. V gave up 1 base and J gave up 4 bases; unmatched junction bases: 12. The CDR3 covers 18 residues. Germline lookup yields CDR1 LNHNV and CDR2 YYDKDF (reference sequence). DNA of the CDR3: TGTGCCACCAGCAGAGCTCCCCCGGGTAGCGGGGGGTTAGAGACCCAGTACTTC. Its protein is CATSRAPPGSGGLETQYF.

The chain recombines TRBV3-1 (or the pseudogene TRBV3-2) with TRBJ2-2; possible D gene TRBD1, 6 bases. CDR3 length: 14 amino acids. Germline assignment: CDR1 LGHDT and CDR2 YNNKEL (reference sequence). V was pared by 4 bases and J by 4 bases, with 10 bases between. In DNA, the CDR3 is TGTGCCAGCAGCCTTCTGGGGGCCACCGGGGAGCTGTTTTTT. This translates into CASSLLGATGELFF.

The J gene is TRBJ2-5, the V gene TRBV24-1; the D gene is possibly TRBD2 (6 bases). CDR3 length: 14 residues. CDR1 and CDR2 from the germline V gene are KGHDR and SFDVKD. Trimming shortened V by 3 bases and J by 5 bases, and 12 bases separated the two germline ends. Written as DNA, the CDR3 is TGTGCCACCAGTGATGCCCTAGGAGGGGAGACCCAGTACTTC. Translated, it gives CATSDALGGETQYF.

The sample holds one count of this clone. This chain connects TRBV4-1 to TRBJ1-2; 7 bases align to TRBD1. With 0 bases clipped from V and 0 bases from J, the junction kept 10 bases outside the gene matches. Germline V CDR1 and CDR2: MGHRA, YSYEKL. This CDR3 is built from 18 residues. CDR3 DNA: TGCGCCAGCAGCCAAGATCGTGACAGGGTGGCTCCTAACTATGGCTACACCTTC. This sequence encodes CASSQDRDRVAPNYGYTF.

The chain carries TRBV10-3 and TRBJ1-5; the match to TRBD1 covers 10 bases. The CDR3 has 17 amino acids. Germline V gene sequence: CDR1 ENHRY, CDR2 SYGVKD. Losses at the gene ends were 4 bases for V and 0 bases for J; bases not matched to a gene: 6. DNA of the CDR3: TGTGCCATCAGTGCGACAGGGGGCGGGTATAGCAATCAGCCCCAGCATTTT. It specifies CAISATGGGYSNQPQHF.

This clone occurred a few times. The gene calls are TRBV7-8 and TRBJ1-2; D is undetermined. Germline loops: CDR1 SGHVS, CDR2 FQNEAQ. The CDR3 is 11 residues long. V lost 1 base and J lost 7, with 4 bases in between. CDR3 region: CASSLDSGYTF. The CDR3 DNA sequence: TGTGCCAGCAGCTTAGACTCTGGCTACACCTTC.

In its sample, this clone was seen once. At one of its ends the junction is not consistent with the germline gene, which may arise from a read error. The rearrangement links TRBV28 to TRBJ1-1; D gene unclear. The CDR3 runs to 12 residues. Germline V gives CDR1 MDHEN, CDR2 SYDVKM. Here the CDR3 DNA reads TGTGCCAGCAGTGCGGACGGGAGGGTTTTTGCTTTT. Translated, it gives CASSADGRVFAF.

The V call is TRBV3-1 (or the pseudogene TRBV3-2), the J call TRBJ1-1; no reliable D call. V was clipped by 5 bases and J by 3 bases, with 13 bases between them. In germline, CDR1 is LGHDT, CDR2 YNNKEL (reference sequence). This CDR3 region has 14 residues. The CDR3 coding sequence is TGTGCCAGCAGCTTTCGGACTAAGGACACTGAAGCTTTCTTT. Protein product: CASSFRTKDTEAFF.

The rearrangement links TRBV30 to TRBJ1-6, with D perhaps TRBD1 (5 bases). Between the trimmed V and J ends, which lost 4 bases and 6 bases, there was a span of 13 bases. The length of the CDR3 is 14 residues. Germline V gene sequence: CDR1 GTSNPN, CDR2 SVGIG (reference sequence). This chain's CDR3 is CAWTVGQLNSPLHF. CDR3 nucleotide sequence: TGTGCCTGGACTGTGGGGCAACTTAATTCACCCCTCCACTTT.

This chain joins TRBV13 and TRBJ2-7; 13 nucleotides align to TRBD2. CDR1 is PRHDT and CDR2 is FYEKMQ in the germline V gene (reference sequence). The CDR3 has 16 amino acids. The trim removed 5 bases at V and 2 bases at J, leaving 6 bases unmatched. As DNA, the CDR3 is TGTGCCAGCAGCCCTAGGACTAGCGGGAGCCCCTACGAGCAGTACTTC. Its protein is CASSPRTSGSPYEQYF.